This TCR beta chain was recovered during a study of OX40 agonist ivuxolimab in advanced cancers. Germline V gives CDR1 SGHAT, CDR2 FQNNGV. The CDR3 has 17 residues. V lost 0 bases to trimming and J lost 2 bases; unmatched junction nucleotides: 8. The table came from immunoSEQ multiplex PCR; TCRdb's copy has only in-frame clones and leaves some out. The profile shows roughly 70,000 clones, about nine tenths of them singletons. Sequencing was performed on CD4+ or CD8+ T cells sorted from blood, taken in a trial of the OX40 agonist ivuxolimab. This receptor was taken from an adult with an advanced solid tumor such as melanoma, head and neck, liver or kidney cancer. The chain couples TRBV11-2 to TRBJ2-3, with 7 bases matching TRBD2. CDR3: CASSLEATSHYTDTQYF. The CDR3 region has the DNA TGTGCCAGCAGCTTAGAGGCGACTAGCCATTACACAGATACGCAGTATTTT.